This T cell receptor (beta chain) is drawn from a study of T cells in Graves' hyperthyroidism and ophthalmopathy. This clonotype was recorded at least ten times. CDR1 and CDR2 (germline): LGHDT, YNNKEL (reference sequence). Trimming shortened V by 1 base and J by 5 bases, and 6 bases separated the two germline ends. This CDR3 spans 14 amino acids. Amplified regions were TCR beta CDR3 sequences from RNA transcripts. During a first-round RT-PCR of the TCR CDR3, the HTBI primer set was used. TCRdb redid the calling of the multiplex PCR reads with MiXCR, one entry per CDR3 protein. The sample lists roughly 650,000 distinct CDR3 sequences; 16% were seen once.

The origin of this receptor is a woman in her thirties or forties with Graves' ophthalmopathy. The V and J genes are TRBV3-1 and TRBJ1-6; the D is unclear. The sequencing input was blood. CDR3 sequence (DNA): TGTGCCAGCAGCCAAGTAATAAATAATTCACCCCTCCACTTT. Amino acids: CASSQVINNSPLHF.